Shown below are 20 T cell receptor beta chains from a single sample sequenced in a study of T-cell memory formation after mild COVID-19. TCRdb analysed the 5' RACE reads with MiXCR anew, one entry per CDR3 protein. The profile shows approximately 490,000 distinct CDR3 sequences, just over 20% of them singletons. Sequencing was carried out using PBMCs or a T cell subset sorted from them (not recorded which). The receptors here all came from an adult woman who had mild COVID-19 (a few samples of this study predate the infection). Cell type and time point are not known.

V and J are TRBV12-3 or TRBV12-4 and TRBJ2-3, with 11 bases matching TRBD2. The CDR3 extends over 16 amino acids. The V gene end was trimmed by 6 bases and the J gene end by 2 bases; junction bases not matched to a gene: 7. The CDR3 region is CASRPTSGGHTDTQYF. DNA of the CDR3: TGTGCCAGCAGGCCTACTAGCGGGGGTCACACAGATACGCAGTATTTT.

The J gene is TRBJ1-1, the V gene TRBV7-9, with TRBD1 matching over 8 bases. The germline V gene has CDR1 SEHNR and CDR2 FQNEAQ (reference sequence). The CDR3 spans 14 residues. The ends lost 5 bases at V and 4 bases at J; junction bases unmatched: 6. CDR3 residues: CASSPQGVVTEAFF. The CDR3 DNA reads as TGTGCCAGCAGCCCACAGGGGGTGGTCACTGAAGCTTTCTTT.

The table lists this clonotype with a few counts. CDR3 residues: CASSRGFPYNEQFF. The CDR3 region has the DNA TGTGCCAGCAGTAGGGGATTCCCCTACAATGAGCAGTTCTTC. This chain links TRBV5-5 with TRBJ2-1; the D gene is possibly TRBD1 (5 bases). Germline-derived CDR1 and CDR2 are SGHKS and YYEKEE (reference sequence). Trimming took 5 bases from V and 2 from J, leaving 11 bases between them. This CDR3 spans 14 amino acids.

This clonotype was seen only once. The V call is TRBV20-1, the J call TRBJ1-1; 10 positions agree with TRBD1. CDR1 and CDR2 (germline): DFQATT, SNEGSKA (reference sequence). V lost 5 bases to trimming and J lost 1 base; unmatched junction nucleotides: 10. This CDR3 is 16 amino acids long. The CDR3 reads CSAFLPRDRGNTEAFF. Written as DNA, the CDR3 is TGCAGTGCTTTCCTTCCCCGGGACAGGGGGAACACTGAAGCTTTCTTT.

This clonotype was recorded many times. This chain links TRBV7-2 with TRBJ2-7; 9 bases agree with TRBD1. J was trimmed by 5 bases and V by 5 bases; bases with no gene match: 7. Germline V gene lookup returns CDR1 SGHTA and CDR2 FQGNSA. The CDR3 extends over 14 amino acids. The CDR3 protein is CASSRDRASDEQYF. DNA for the CDR3: TGTGCCAGCAGCCGGGACAGGGCGTCCGACGAGCAGTACTTC.

This clonotype was seen only once. This rearrangement joins TRBV12-3 or TRBV12-4 to TRBJ2-7, with 9 nucleotides matching TRBD1. V was clipped by 2 bases and J by 1 base; unmatched bases: 3. This CDR3 comprises 15 residues. This CDR3 reads CASSLRDRVSYEQYF. The CDR3 DNA reads as TGTGCCAGCAGTTTACGGGACAGGGTTTCCTACGAGCAGTACTTC.

This clonotype was seen a few times. The rearrangement joins TRBV7-2 to TRBJ2-7, with 8 nucleotides matching TRBD1. The trim removed 5 bases at V and 3 bases at J, leaving 6 bases unmatched. Germline values: CDR1 SGHTA, CDR2 FQGNSA. The CDR3 has 14 residues. The CDR3 protein is CASSHDRGIYEQYF. CDR3 DNA: TGTGCCAGCAGCCATGACAGGGGAATCTACGAGCAGTACTTC.

J is TRBJ1-4 and V is TRBV9; possible D gene TRBD1, 5 bases. In germline, CDR1 is SGDLS, CDR2 YYNGEE. Trimming cost V 2 bases and J 6 bases, with 14 bases left between them. The length of the CDR3 is 15 residues. CDR3 sequence: CASSVGGSVDEKLFF. CDR3 nucleotide sequence: TGTGCCAGCAGCGTGGGGGGTTCGGTAGATGAAAAACTGTTTTTT.

The chain recombines TRBV5-5 with TRBJ1-2, with 7 bases identical to TRBD1. The trim removed 2 bases at V and 4 bases at J, leaving 8 bases unmatched. Per the germline V gene, CDR1 is SGHKS and CDR2 is YYEKEE (reference sequence). The CDR3 is 15 amino acids. As DNA, the CDR3 is TGTGCCAGCAGCTTCAGACAGGGAGGGGGCTATGGCTACACCTTC. It is translated as CASSFRQGGGYGYTF.

This clonotype was detected only a few times. This chain joins TRBV10-3 and TRBJ1-6; 8 nucleotides match TRBD1. The J segment lost 0 bases and the V segment lost 10 bases, leaving 8 bases of the junction unmatched. The CDR3 is 16 residues long. Germline CDR1 and CDR2: ENHRY and SYGVKD. As DNA, the CDR3 is TGTGCCACACGGACAGGGCAGAGCTCCTATAATTCACCCCTCCACTTT. Its translation is CATRTGQSSYNSPLHF.

This clonotype has just one count. This sequence joins TRBV7-3 and TRBJ2-1; 10 bases map to TRBD1. V lost 1 base, J lost 6 bases, and 9 bases stayed unmatched. Germline-derived CDR1 and CDR2 are SGHTA and FQGTGA. This CDR3 comprises 17 residues. The CDR3: CASSLKIPGTGVNEQFF. CDR3 DNA: TGTGCCAGCAGCTTAAAAATCCCCGGGACAGGGGTCAATGAGCAGTTCTTC.

The rearrangement joins TRBV30 to TRBJ1-5; D is uncertain. The CDR3 totals 13 residues. V was pared by 2 bases and J by 6 bases, with 11 bases between. Per the germline V gene, CDR1 is GTSNPN and CDR2 is SVGIG (reference sequence). CDR3 sequence: CAWSSHDGQPQHF. CDR3 bases: TGTGCCTGGAGTTCCCACGACGGTCAGCCCCAGCATTTT. Drawing the rest from reference TRBV30 and TRBJ1-5, the complete variable domain is SQTIHQWPATLVQPVGSPLSLECTVEGTSNPNLYWYRQAAGRGLQLLFYSVGIGQISSEVPQNLSASRPQDRQFILSSKKLLLSDSGFYLCAWSSHDGQPQHFGDGTRLSIL.

This chain connects TRBV3-1 to TRBJ2-5; no clear D. Deletions cut 4 bases from V and 1 base from J, with 13 bases between. Germline CDR1 and CDR2: LGHDT and YNNKEL (reference sequence). The CDR3 loop spans 15 amino acids. The CDR3, as DNA: TGTGCCAGCAGCCCAAGGGTGGATACCCAAGAGACCCAGTACTTC. It codes for CASSPRVDTQETQYF.

At least ten counts were recorded for this clonotype. This chain links TRBV28 with TRBJ2-7; D is uncertain. Per the germline V gene, CDR1 is MDHEN and CDR2 is SYDVKM. CDR3 length equals 12 residues. V was cut by 3 bases and J by 2 bases, with 5 bases left in between. The CDR3 nucleotides are TGTGCCAGCAGTTTCTCAGCCTACGAGCAGTACTTC. This codes for CASSFSAYEQYF.

The chain uses TRBV7-8 and TRBJ2-7, with 10 positions matching TRBD2. V was pared by 5 bases and J by 3 bases, with 7 bases of the junction left unmatched. The CDR3 consists of 15 residues. Germline values: CDR1 SGHVS, CDR2 FQNEAQ. The CDR3: CASSILAGDDYEQYF. The CDR3 DNA reads TGTGCCAGCAGCATTCTAGCGGGAGACGACTACGAGCAGTACTTC.

This clonotype occurred a few times. The chain carries TRBV25-1 and TRBJ1-1; 8 nucleotides match TRBD1. J gave up 0 bases and V 3 bases, and 3 bases lay outside the gene matches. The CDR3 consists of 15 residues. Germline CDR1 and CDR2: MGHDK and SYGVNS. CDR3 bases: TGTGCCAGCAGTGAGACAGGGGACTTGAACACTGAAGCTTTCTTT. It specifies CASSETGDLNTEAFF. The whole variable domain, filled in from reference TRBV25-1 and TRBJ1-1, reads EADIYQTPRYLVIGTGKKITLECSQTMGHDKMYWYQQDPGMELHLIHYSYGVNSTEKGDLSSESTVSRIRTEHFPLTLESARPSHTSQYLCASSETGDLNTEAFFGQGTRLTVV.

The chain is built from TRBV6-6 and TRBJ1-1; TRBD1 matches 8 bases. This CDR3 has 15 residues. V trimming: 6 bases; J trimming: 4 bases; junction bases outside the gene matches: 10. The germline V gene encodes CDR1 MNHNY and CDR2 SVGAGI (reference sequence). The CDR3 region is CASRKSGGTGTEAFF. The DNA of the CDR3 is TGTGCCAGCAGAAAGTCAGGGGGCACGGGCACTGAAGCTTTCTTT.

A few counts support this clonotype. The V and J genes are TRBV24-1 and TRBJ2-4, with TRBD1 as a possible D gene (6 bases). The CDR3 loop spans 15 amino acids. Trimming pared 4 bases from V and 2 bases from J, leaving 11 bases between. The germline V gene has CDR1 KGHDR and CDR2 SFDVKD. CDR3 nucleotides: TGTGCCACCAGTGACGCAGGGGTAACCAAAAACATTCAGTACTTC. Amino acid sequence: CATSDAGVTKNIQYF.

This clonotype was seen a handful of times. J is TRBJ2-1 and V is TRBV20-1; 7 positions match TRBD2. Trimming removed 3 bases from V and 6 bases from J; junction bases left unmatched: 8. Per germline, CDR1 DFQATT and CDR2 SNEGSKA (reference sequence). CDR3 length: 14 residues. CDR3 coding DNA: TGCAGTGCTAGGGCTAGCGGTATCGCCAATGAGCAGTTCTTC. It encodes CSARASGIANEQFF.

This clonotype has more than one count but fewer than ten. The rearrangement joins TRBV5-1 to TRBJ1-1; 12 nucleotides match TRBD1. This CDR3 is 16 amino acids long. CDR1 SGHRS and CDR2 YFSETQ come from the germline V gene. The J segment lost 7 bases and the V segment lost 0 bases, leaving 7 bases of the junction unmatched. CDR3 protein: CASSLAGTGGWDEAFF. CDR3 sequence (DNA): TGCGCCAGCAGCTTGGCCGGGACAGGGGGCTGGGATGAAGCTTTCTTT.